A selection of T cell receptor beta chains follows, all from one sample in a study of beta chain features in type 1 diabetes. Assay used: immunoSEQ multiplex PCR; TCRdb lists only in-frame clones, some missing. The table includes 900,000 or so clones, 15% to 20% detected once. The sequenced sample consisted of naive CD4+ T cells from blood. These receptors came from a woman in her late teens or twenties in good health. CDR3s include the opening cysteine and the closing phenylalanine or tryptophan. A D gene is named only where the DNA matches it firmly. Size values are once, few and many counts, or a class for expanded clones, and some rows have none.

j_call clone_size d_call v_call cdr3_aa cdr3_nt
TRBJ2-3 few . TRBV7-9 CASSFNQVQRRTDTQYF TGTGCCAGCAGCTTTAATCAAGTTCAGCGGCGCACAGATACGCAGTATTTT
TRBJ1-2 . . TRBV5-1 CASSFTDPTYGYTF TGCGCCAGCAGCTTCACAGATCCAACCTATGGCTACACCTTC
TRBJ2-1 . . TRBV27 CASSLDRTTLNWNNEQFF TGTGCCAGCAGTTTAGATAGGACTACTCTAAACTGGAACAATGAGCAGTTCTTC
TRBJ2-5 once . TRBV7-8 CASSLRSETQYF TGTGCCAGCAGCTTAAGGTCGGAGACCCAGTACTTC
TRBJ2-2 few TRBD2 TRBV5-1 CASSLLAGGSTGELFF TGCGCCAGCAGCTTGCTAGCGGGAGGAAGTACCGGGGAGCTGTTTTTT
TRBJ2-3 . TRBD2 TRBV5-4 CASSLMRDGGDTQYF TGTGCCAGCAGCTTGATGCGGGACGGGGGGGATACGCAGTATTTT
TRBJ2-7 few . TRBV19 CASSIAGTVSSYEQYF TGTGCCAGTAGTATAGCCGGGACGGTGAGCTCCTACGAGCAGTACTTC
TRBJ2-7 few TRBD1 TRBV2 CASRDENRGEQYF TGTGCCAGCAGGGACGAAAACAGGGGCGAGCAGTACTTC
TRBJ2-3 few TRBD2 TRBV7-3 CASSPGLVADTQYF TGTGCCAGCAGCCCAGGACTAGTCGCAGATACGCAGTATTTT
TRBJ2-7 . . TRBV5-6 CASSYQGMWSEQYF TGTGCCAGCAGTTACCAGGGAATGTGGAGCGAGCAGTACTTC
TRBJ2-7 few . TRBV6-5 CASRYTRSGSYEQYF TGTGCCAGCAGGTATACTAGAAGTGGCTCCTACGAGCAGTACTTC
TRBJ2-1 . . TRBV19 CASSNPIRGEQFF TGTGCCAGTAGTAACCCAATCCGTGGTGAGCAGTTCTTC
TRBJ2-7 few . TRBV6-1 CASSSTGLTYEQYF TGTGCCAGCAGTAGCACAGGGCTAACCTACGAGCAGTACTTC
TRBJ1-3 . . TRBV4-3 CASSLTGGNGNTIYF TGCGCCAGCAGCCTCACTGGAGGCAATGGAAACACCATATATTTT
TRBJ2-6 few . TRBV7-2 CASSSAGYSGANVLTF TGTGCCAGCAGCTCTGCAGGATACTCTGGGGCCAACGTCCTGACTTTC
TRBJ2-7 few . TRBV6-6 CASTRDTARSYEQYF TGTGCCAGCACCCGGGACACCGCCCGCTCCTACGAGCAGTACTTC
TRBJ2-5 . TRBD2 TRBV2 CASSEGGRAPYF TGTGCCAGCAGTGAAGGAGGGAGGGCCCCGTACTTC
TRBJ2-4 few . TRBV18 CASSPQEILAKNIQYF TGTGCCAGCTCACCTCAGGAGATCTTAGCCAAAAACATTCAGTACTTC
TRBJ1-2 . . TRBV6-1 CASSPETDYGYTF TGTGCCAGCAGCCCAGAGACAGACTATGGCTACACCTTC
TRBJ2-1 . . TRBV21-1 CASSKKIVGTGSMCGFF .
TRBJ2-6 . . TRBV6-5 CASSYTGSGGANVLTF TGTGCCAGCAGTTACACAGGGAGCGGTGGGGCCAACGTCCTGACTTTC
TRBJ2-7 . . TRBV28 CASSLREPYEQYF TGTGCCAGCAGTTTACGGGAGCCTTACGAGCAGTACTTC
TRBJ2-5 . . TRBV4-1 CASSQRAPGPSAETQYF TGCGCCAGCAGCCAAAGGGCTCCGGGCCCCAGCGCAGAGACCCAGTACTTC
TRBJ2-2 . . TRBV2 CASSDFGTGELFF TGTGCCAGCAGTGACTTCGGGACCGGGGAGCTGTTTTTT
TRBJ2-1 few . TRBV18 CASSPGQNNEQFF TGTGCCAGCTCACCGGGGCAAAACAATGAGCAGTTCTTC
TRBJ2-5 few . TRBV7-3 CASSLIPQETQYF TGTGCCAGCAGCTTAATTCCCCAAGAGACCCAGTACTTC
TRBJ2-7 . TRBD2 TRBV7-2 CASSHSRGGPYYEQYF TGTGCCAGCAGCCACAGCCGGGGGGGACCCTACTACGAGCAGTACTTC
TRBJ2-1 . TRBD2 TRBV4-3 CASSQGRGGSYNEQFF TGCGCCAGCAGCCAAGGACGCGGGGGCTCCTACAATGAGCAGTTCTTC
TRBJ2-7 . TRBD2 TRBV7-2 CASSRLLAGGREQYF TGTGCCAGCAGCCGGTTACTAGCGGGAGGGAGGGAGCAGTACTTC
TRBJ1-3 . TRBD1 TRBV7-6 CASSLETGTGFRLGRNTIYF TGTGCCAGCAGCTTAGAGACCGGGACAGGGTTCAGACTGGGGAGAAACACCATATATTTT
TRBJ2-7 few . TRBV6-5 CASSFGGSYEQYF TGTGCCAGCAGTTTCGGAGGGAGCTACGAGCAGTACTTC
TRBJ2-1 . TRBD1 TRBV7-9 CASSRTGQSYNEQFF TGTGCCAGCAGTAGGACAGGGCAGTCCTACAATGAGCAGTTCTTC
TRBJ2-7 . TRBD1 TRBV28 CASSETGTGDREQYF TGTGCCAGCAGCGAAACCGGGACAGGGGATCGCGAGCAGTACTTC
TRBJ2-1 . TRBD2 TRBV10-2 CASRTGLADGAFYNEQFF TGCGCCAGCAGAACCGGACTAGCCGATGGGGCATTTTACAATGAGCAGTTCTTC
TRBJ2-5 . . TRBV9 CASSVATHVQETQYF TGTGCCAGCAGCGTAGCTACCCATGTCCAAGAGACCCAGTACTTC
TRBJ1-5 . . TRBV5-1 CASSLTGDQPQHF TGCGCCAGCAGCTTGACGGGCGATCAGCCCCAGCATTTT